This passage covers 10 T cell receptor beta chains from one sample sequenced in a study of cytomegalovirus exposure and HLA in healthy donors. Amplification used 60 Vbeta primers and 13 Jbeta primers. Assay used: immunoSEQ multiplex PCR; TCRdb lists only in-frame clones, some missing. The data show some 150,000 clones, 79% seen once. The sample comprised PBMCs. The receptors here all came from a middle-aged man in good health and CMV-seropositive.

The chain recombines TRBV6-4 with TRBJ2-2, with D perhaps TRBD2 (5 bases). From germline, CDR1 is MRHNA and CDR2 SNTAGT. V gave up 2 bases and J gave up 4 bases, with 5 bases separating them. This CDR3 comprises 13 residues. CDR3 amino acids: CASSDGSTGELFF. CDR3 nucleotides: TGTGCCAGCAGTGACGGGAGCACCGGGGAGCTGTTTTTT.

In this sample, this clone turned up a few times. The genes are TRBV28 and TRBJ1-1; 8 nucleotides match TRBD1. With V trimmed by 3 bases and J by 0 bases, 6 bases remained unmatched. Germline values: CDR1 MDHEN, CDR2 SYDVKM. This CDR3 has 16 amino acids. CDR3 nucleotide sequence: TGTGCCAGCAGTTTTAATCACAGGGGGATGAACACTGAAGCTTTCTTT. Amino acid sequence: CASSFNHRGMNTEAFF. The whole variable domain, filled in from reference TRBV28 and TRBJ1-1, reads DVKVTQSSRYLVKRTGEKVFLECVQDMDHENMFWYRQDPGLGLRLIYFSYDVKMKEKGDIPEGYSVSREKKERFSLILESASTNQTSMYLCASSFNHRGMNTEAFFGQGTRLTVV.

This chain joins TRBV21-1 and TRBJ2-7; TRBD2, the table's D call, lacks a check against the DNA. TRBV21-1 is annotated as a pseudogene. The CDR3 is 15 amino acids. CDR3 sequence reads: CASSNGTSEYYEQYF. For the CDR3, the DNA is TGTGCCAGCAGCAACGGTACTAGCGAGTACTACGAGCAGTACTTC.

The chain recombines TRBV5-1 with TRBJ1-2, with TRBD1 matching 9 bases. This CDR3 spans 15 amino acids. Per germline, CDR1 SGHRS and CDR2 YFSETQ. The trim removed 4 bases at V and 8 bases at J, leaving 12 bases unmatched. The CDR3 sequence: CASSRGTTGGLGYTF. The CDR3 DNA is TGCGCCAGCAGCCGGGGGACAACAGGGGGCTTAGGCTACACCTTC.

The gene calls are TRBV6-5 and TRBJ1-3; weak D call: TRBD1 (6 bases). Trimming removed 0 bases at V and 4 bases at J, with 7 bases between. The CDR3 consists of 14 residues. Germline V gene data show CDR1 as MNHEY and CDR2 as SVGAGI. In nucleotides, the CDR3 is TGTGCCAGCAGTTACTCCGACAGGGGAAACACCATATATTTT. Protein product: CASSYSDRGNTIYF.

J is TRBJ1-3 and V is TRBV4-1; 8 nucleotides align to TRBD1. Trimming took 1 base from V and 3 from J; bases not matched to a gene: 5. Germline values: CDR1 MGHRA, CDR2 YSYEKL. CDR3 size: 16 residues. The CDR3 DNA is TGCGCCAGCAGCCAAGTGGGACAGGCCCTTGGAAACACCATATATTTT. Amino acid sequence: CASSQVGQALGNTIYF.

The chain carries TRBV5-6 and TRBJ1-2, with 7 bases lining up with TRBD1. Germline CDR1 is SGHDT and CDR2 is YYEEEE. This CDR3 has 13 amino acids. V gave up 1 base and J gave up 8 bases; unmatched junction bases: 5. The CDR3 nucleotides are TGTGCCAGCAGCTTGACAACAGGGGCGGGCTACACCTTC. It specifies CASSLTTGAGYTF.

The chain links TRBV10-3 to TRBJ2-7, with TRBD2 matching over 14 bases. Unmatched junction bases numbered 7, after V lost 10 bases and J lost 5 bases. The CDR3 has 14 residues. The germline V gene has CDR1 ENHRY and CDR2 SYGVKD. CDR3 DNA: TGTGCCACGGGGACTAGCGGGAGTGTCGACGAGCAGTACTTC. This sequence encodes CATGTSGSVDEQYF.

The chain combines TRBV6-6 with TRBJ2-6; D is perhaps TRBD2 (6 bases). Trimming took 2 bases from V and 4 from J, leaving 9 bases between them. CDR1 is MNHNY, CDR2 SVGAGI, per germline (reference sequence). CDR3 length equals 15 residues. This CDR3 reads CASSYRGSGANVLTF. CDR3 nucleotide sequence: TGTGCCAGCAGTTACCGGGGGTCCGGGGCCAACGTCCTGACTTTC.

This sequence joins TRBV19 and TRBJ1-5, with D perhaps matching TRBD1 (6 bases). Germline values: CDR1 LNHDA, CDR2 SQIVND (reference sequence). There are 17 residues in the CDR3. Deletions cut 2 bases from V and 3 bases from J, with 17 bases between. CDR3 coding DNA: TGTGCCAGTAGTATACGCTCATCAGGGGCCATCAATCAGCCCCAGCATTTT. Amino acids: CASSIRSSGAINQPQHF.